Listed below are T cell receptor beta chains from one sample, sequenced in a study of T-cell memory formation after mild COVID-19. TCRdb processed the 5' RACE reads anew with MiXCR; each CDR3 protein has one entry. The sample holds some 440,000 distinct CDR3 sequences, approximately 25% seen once. The sequenced material came from PBMCs or a T cell subset sorted from them (not recorded which). The receptors were gathered from an adult woman who had mild COVID-19 (a few samples of this study predate the infection). Cell type and time point are not known. Both conserved end residues are part of each CDR3. A D gene is named only where the DNA matches it firmly. Clone size is not always given. Where it is, it says once, few, many or a class for expanded clones.

>TRBJ2-2|few|TRBV12-3/TRBV12-4|TRBD1
TGTGCCAGCAGTTGGGGCCGGACAGGGGACACCGGGGAGCTGTTTTTT
CASSWGRTGDTGELFF
>TRBJ2-5|.|TRBV12-3/TRBV12-4|TRBD1
TGTGCCAGCAGTTTCCCTCCGACAGGGGAGACCCAGTACTTC
CASSFPPTGETQYF
>TRBJ2-7|.|TRBV4-1|.
TGCGCCAGCAGCCAAGGGGACACCGCCTACGAGCAGTACTTC
CASSQGDTAYEQYF
>TRBJ2-1|.|TRBV27|TRBD2
TGTGCCACCACTAGCGACGTTTACAATGAGCAGTTCTTC
CATTSDVYNEQFF
>TRBJ2-4|few|TRBV7-9|.
TGTGCCAGCAGCTTAAGGGTCGGGACGCCACGGGACATTCAGTACTTC
CASSLRVGTPRDIQYF
>TRBJ2-7|few|TRBV6-2/TRBV6-3|TRBD2
TGTGCCAGCAGACGACTCAGCGGGAGCTCCTACGAGCAGTACTTC
CASRRLSGSSYEQYF
>TRBJ2-4|many|TRBV5-1|.
TGCGCCAGCAGTGGGCAGGGGGCCAAAAACATTCAGTACTTC
CASSGQGAKNIQYF
>TRBJ2-1|few|TRBV10-3|TRBD2
TGTGCCATCAGTGAGGGGACTAGGGACGACAATGAGCAGTTCTTC
CAISEGTRDDNEQFF
>TRBJ2-1|few|TRBV18|.
TGTGCCAGCTCACTCGACAGGTCTTATGAGCAGTTCTTC
CASSLDRSYEQFF
>TRBJ2-1|few|TRBV3-1|.
TGTGCCAGCAGCCAAGATCTGAGAAGGAATGAGCAGTTCTTC
CASSQDLRRNEQFF
>TRBJ1-5|.|TRBV12-3/TRBV12-4|TRBD1
TGTGCCAGCACCTTGACAGGGTTTAGCAATCAGCCCCAGCATTTT
CASTLTGFSNQPQHF
>TRBJ1-5|.|TRBV20-1|.
TGCAGTGCTAGAGATTACAGGGCGAATCAGCCCCAGCATTTT
CSARDYRANQPQHF
>TRBJ2-1|few|TRBV20-1|TRBD2
TGCAGTGCTAGAGGTCTTCTAGCGGGAGGGTTCAATGAGCAGTTCTTC
CSARGLLAGGFNEQFF
>TRBJ1-1|.|TRBV12-3/TRBV12-4|.
TGTGCCAGCAGTTTAGCGCGGGGACCCCACACTGAAGCTTTCTTT
CASSLARGPHTEAFF
>TRBJ2-7|.|TRBV15|TRBD1
TGTGCCACCAGCTCCCCAGGGGGCCCGGGGGACGAGCAGTACTTC
CATSSPGGPGDEQYF
>TRBJ2-7|few|TRBV3-1|.
TGTGCCAGCGGTAGGACGGAGATTTCCTACGAGCAGTACTTC
CASGRTEISYEQYF
>TRBJ2-6|few|TRBV12-3/TRBV12-4|TRBD1
TGTGCCAGCAGTCCTACTCCGGGACAGGGGGGTCCCCTGGCCAACGTCCTGACTTTC
CASSPTPGQGGPLANVLTF
>TRBJ1-2|few|TRBV2|TRBD1
TGTGCCAGCAGAGAAAACGGACAGGGCGGGTATGGCTACACCTTC
CASRENGQGGYGYTF
>TRBJ2-5|few|TRBV5-1|TRBD1
TGCGCCAGCAGCTTGGGAGGACAGGGCTTTGAGACCCAGTACTTC
CASSLGGQGFETQYF
>TRBJ1-2|few|TRBV20-1|TRBD1
TGCAGTGCTAGAGTCGGACAGGGCATCTATGGCTACACCTTC
CSARVGQGIYGYTF
>TRBJ1-5|.|TRBV19|.
TGTGCCAGTAATTATCAGCCCCAGCATTTT
CASNYQPQHF
>TRBJ2-1|.|TRBV15|TRBD2
TGTGCCACCAGCAGGGGACTAGCGGGAAACTACAATGAGCAGTTCTTC
CATSRGLAGNYNEQFF